This T cell receptor (beta chain) is from a study of a mutant IDH1 vaccine in newly diagnosed glioma. In the study overall: Patients got radiotherapy, temozolomide, or both beforehand, and most got both. Findings and limits, study-wide: The vaccine induced immune responses, and these occurred in around 94% of patients. Any relationship between pseudoprogression and changes in top peripheral T cell clonotypes seemed absent.

This sample's time point: week 5, during vaccination. With topical imiquimod, each dose of the vaccine consisted of 300 ug of mutant IDH1 20-mer peptide. Tumors from donors were new WHO grade 3 or 4 IDH1-mutant astrocytomas with ATRX loss. There are a few counts of this clone. Its specificity is not known. Germline V gene sequence: CDR1 MNHNY, CDR2 SVGAGI (reference sequence). The CDR3 is 14 amino acids. Trimming shortened V by 6 bases and J by 5 bases, and 17 bases separated the two germline ends. Assay: immunoSEQ multiplex PCR; the TCRdb copy retains only in-frame clones and omits some. The table shows about 54,000 clones, with 81% occurring only once.

V gene TRBV6-6 combines with J gene TRBJ2-7, with TRBD1 as a possible D gene (7 bases). The receptor was isolated from a man aged 25 to 40 with glioma. Here the sequenced sample was PBMCs, taken from a glioma patient whose treatment included an IDH1 peptide vaccine. CDR3 nucleotides: TGTGCCAGCAGACCCCCAGGGGGGTTACACGAGCAGTACTTC. Its translation: CASRPPGGLHEQYF.